The 15 T cell receptor beta chains reported below all come from one sample, sequenced in a study of blood T cells in healthy people across ages. Sample-barcoded 5' priming and a J-beta primer mix drove a second PCR of roughly 6 to 12 cycles. TCRdb re-called the 5' RACE reads with MiXCR, one entry per CDR3 protein. Of about 580,000 distinct CDR3 sequences listed, 40% to 55% were seen once; the top ten hold around 23%. The specimen was blood. The source of these receptors is an elderly man in good health.

V is TRBV20-1 and J is TRBJ2-7, with 7 nucleotides matching TRBD2. Germline values: CDR1 DFQATT, CDR2 SNEGSKA (reference sequence). CDR3 size: 13 residues. Losses at the gene ends were 8 bases for V and 3 bases for J; bases not matched to a gene: 10. This chain's CDR3 is CSPSATSSYEQYF. The CDR3 DNA reads TGCAGTCCATCGGCGACTAGCAGCTACGAGCAGTACTTC.

In DNA form, the CDR3 reads TGCGCCAGCAGCCTCTCCGGGACAGGGTTCTGGGCAGAGCAGTTCTTC. It translates to CASSLSGTGFWAEQFF. The rearrangement links TRBV5-1 to TRBJ2-1, with 9 bases that match TRBD1. Germline V gene data show CDR1 as SGHRS and CDR2 as YFSETQ. The CDR3 extends over 16 amino acids. The V gene end was trimmed by 4 bases and the J gene end by 10 bases; junction bases not matched to a gene: 15.

This clonotype was seen more than once but under ten times. The V call is TRBV6-5, the J call TRBJ2-7; TRBD1 aligns across 9 bases. CDR1 is MNHEY and CDR2 is SVGAGI in the germline V gene. After removal of 2 bases from V and 6 bases from J, the junction contained 2 bases not matched to a gene. The CDR3 sequence is 13 residues long. CDR3 in amino acids: CASSYGTGSEQYF. Here the CDR3 DNA reads TGTGCCAGCAGTTACGGGACAGGGAGCGAGCAGTACTTC.

The chain combines TRBV7-2 with TRBJ2-5; the match to TRBD1 covers 7 bases. Per germline, CDR1 SGHTA and CDR2 FQGNSA. The V and J ends lost 4 bases and 0 bases, in that order; junction bases with no gene match: 5. The CDR3 loop spans 15 amino acids. CDR3 protein: CASSSYRGYQETQYF. In DNA, the CDR3 is TGTGCCAGCAGCTCCTACAGGGGTTACCAAGAGACCCAGTACTTC.

This clonotype was detected only a few times. This chain links TRBV20-1 with TRBJ2-5, with 8 nucleotides matching TRBD1. This CDR3 has 15 amino acids. Germline values: CDR1 DFQATT, CDR2 SNEGSKA (reference sequence). V lost 0 bases, J lost 7 bases, and 10 bases stayed unmatched. CDR3 amino acids: CSARDLDRGHATQYF. The CDR3 DNA reads as TGCAGTGCTAGAGATTTAGACAGGGGCCATGCGACCCAGTACTTC.

In its sample, this clonotype was seen a few times. Since a much larger clone is just one base distant, this may be a read error. The genes are TRBV6-6 and TRBJ2-1; 7 nucleotides align to TRBD1. J gave up 7 bases and V 2 bases, and 5 bases lay outside the gene matches. CDR3 length: 14 residues. Germline V lookup: CDR1 MNHNY, CDR2 SVGAGI (reference sequence). CDR3: CASSYRQGGNEQFF. The CDR3 DNA reads as TGTGCCAGCAGTTACAGACAGGGTGGAAATGAGCAGTTCTTC.

V is TRBV6-2 or TRBV6-3 and J is TRBJ1-2; D perhaps matches TRBD1 (5 bases). CDR1 MNHEY and CDR2 SVGEGT come from the germline V gene. The CDR3 sequence is 15 residues long. V was clipped by 6 bases and J by 7 bases, with 21 bases between them. The CDR3 spells CASSSGGIDFLGYTF. The CDR3 DNA follows: TGTGCCAGCAGCTCCGGGGGAATCGACTTTCTTGGCTACACCTTC.

J is TRBJ2-7 and V is TRBV29-1; D possibly corresponds to TRBD1 (7 bases). V shed 2 bases and J shed 1 base, with 9 bases lying between them. The CDR3 runs 13 residues. Germline CDR1 is SQVTM and CDR2 is ANQGSEA. The CDR3 is CSVEQGGSYEQYF. CDR3 nucleotides: TGCAGCGTTGAACAGGGGGGTTCCTACGAGCAGTACTTC.

The chain carries TRBV20-1 and TRBJ2-7; D may correspond to TRBD1 or TRBD2 (5 bases each). This CDR3 contains 13 residues. V was cut by 2 bases and J by 3 bases, with 11 bases left in between. Germline loops: CDR1 DFQATT, CDR2 SNEGSKA (reference sequence). The CDR3 spells CSARFRDHYEQYF. CDR3 bases: TGCAGTGCTAGATTCCGGGACCACTACGAGCAGTACTTC.

The chain employs TRBV5-1 and TRBJ1-5; D possibly corresponds to TRBD1 (6 bases). This CDR3 is built from 15 residues. CDR1 and CDR2 from the germline V gene are SGHRS and YFSETQ. V was cut by 0 bases and J by 3 bases, with 10 bases left in between. CDR3 DNA sequence: TGCGCCAGCAGCTTGGGGGGGCAGGTCAATCAGCCCCAGCATTTT. Translating gives CASSLGGQVNQPQHF.

This clonotype was detected only a few times. J is TRBJ2-6 and V is TRBV3-1; D is undetermined. This CDR3 has 16 amino acids. CDR1 and CDR2 from the germline V gene are LGHDT and YNNKEL (reference sequence). V lost 1 base and J 1 base, leaving 8 bases between the germline ends. The CDR3 region has the DNA TGTGCCAGCAGCCAAGGAATCGCTTCTGGGGCCAACGTCCTGACTTTC. Translated, it gives CASSQGIASGANVLTF.

This chain links TRBV7-3 with TRBJ2-4; D is tentatively TRBD1 or TRBD2 (5 bases each). V dropped 2 bases and J dropped 6 bases, with 17 bases sitting between them. CDR3 length: 16 residues. Germline V gene sequence: CDR1 SGHTA, CDR2 FQGTGA. CDR3: CASSLGGLGTGNIQYF. The DNA of the CDR3 is TGTGCCAGCAGCTTAGGGGGTCTCGGTACAGGAAACATTCAGTACTTC.

A word on this clonotype: At one end, the junction sequence differs from germline, possibly due to a read error. This chain connects TRBV20-1 to TRBJ2-3; 14 nucleotides agree with TRBD2. There are 16 residues in the CDR3. Per germline, CDR1 DFQATT and CDR2 SNEGSKA (reference sequence). The CDR3 nucleotides are TGCAGTGCTCCCGGGACTAGCGGGAGAGGGGCAGATACACAGTATTTT. Protein product: CSAPGTSGRGADTQYF.

V and J are TRBV14 and TRBJ2-3; 7 nucleotides agree with TRBD2. Germline V CDR1 and CDR2: SGHDN, FVKESK. The junction had 9 bases not matched to a gene; V was cut back by 7 bases and J by 2 bases. The CDR3 extends over 15 amino acids. This CDR3 is CASTRSGVLTDTQYF. In nucleotides, the CDR3 is TGTGCCAGCACCCGAAGCGGGGTGCTCACAGATACGCAGTATTTT. The full variable domain, completed using reference TRBV14 and TRBJ2-3, is EAGVTQFPSHSVIEKGQTVTLRCDPISGHDNLYWYRRVMGKEIKFLLHFVKESKQDESGMPNNRFLAERTGGTYSTLKVQPAELEDSGVYFCASTRSGVLTDTQYFGPGTRLTVL.

This clonotype was observed a handful of times. This chain uses TRBV20-1 with TRBJ2-3; TRBD1 might be the D (5 bases). CDR1 is DFQATT, CDR2 SNEGSKA, per germline (reference sequence). V gave up 5 bases and J gave up 3 bases, with 12 bases separating them. The CDR3 is made up of 13 amino acids. The CDR3 reads CSAEETVTDTQYF. The CDR3 DNA follows: TGCAGTGCTGAGGAGACAGTAACAGATACGCAGTATTTT.